A selection of T cell receptor beta chains follows, all from one sample in a study of blood T cells in healthy people across ages. Each CDR3 protein gets one entry after TCRdb re-called the 5' RACE reads with MiXCR. The sample has approximately 800,000 distinct CDR3 sequences, approximately 59% seen once; the top ten hold 25% to 30%. Material for sequencing was blood. These receptors all stem from a young man in good health. Each CDR3 is given with its conserved first and last residue. The D gene is left open where the match is weak. Rows give clone size only sometimes, using once, few, many, or a class for an expanded clone.

CDR3nt,CDR3aa,abundance,d_gene,v_gene,j_gene
TGTGCCAGCAGCTTAGGGGTCAGGGGAGCCTATGGCTACACCTTC,CASSLGVRGAYGYTF,NA,NA,TRBV7-9,TRBJ1-2
TGTGCCAGCAGCTCCAGGGGGGACAGTGCTAATTCACCCCTCCACTTT,CASSSRGDSANSPLHF,NA,TRBD1,TRBV7-2,TRBJ1-6
TGTGCCAGCAGCGACTCCCCGGGAGGCCGCCAGTATTTT,CASSDSPGGRQYF,NA,TRBD2,TRBV6-1,TRBJ2-3
TGTGCCAGCAGTGAAACGGTCAGATTTAACGCAGATACGCAGTATTTT,CASSETVRFNADTQYF,NA,NA,TRBV2,TRBJ2-3
TGCGCCAGCAGCCCGTCGACAGGTCAGGGGGAGACCCAGTACTTC,CASSPSTGQGETQYF,NA,NA,TRBV4-3,TRBJ2-5
TGTGCCAGCAGCCTCGGGACAGGGAATGAAAAACTGTTTTTT,CASSLGTGNEKLFF,few,TRBD1,TRBV12-3/TRBV12-4,TRBJ1-4
TGTGCCAGCAGCCGCGGAGGAGCAACTAATGAAAAACTGTTTTTT,CASSRGGATNEKLFF,few,NA,TRBV12-3/TRBV12-4,TRBJ1-4
TGCGCCAGCTCTAAGGGGCCCACTGAAGCTTTCTTT,CASSKGPTEAFF,NA,NA,TRBV4-3,TRBJ1-1
TGTGCCAGCAGCCGAGGGCGGGTAGAGACCCAGTACTTC,CASSRGRVETQYF,few,NA,TRBV7-2,TRBJ2-5
TGCAGTGCTCACCTCACGGGGGCAAGCGGGGAGCTGTTTTTT,CSAHLTGASGELFF,NA,NA,TRBV20-1,TRBJ2-2
TGTGCCAGCTCACTTGGACCGGAGGACTATGGCTACACCTTC,CASSLGPEDYGYTF,NA,NA,TRBV18,TRBJ1-2
TGTGCCAGCAGCCCCGGAGGGCTAGCGGAGCTCCTCTACGAGCAGTACTTC,CASSPGGLAELLYEQYF,once,TRBD2,TRBV7-2,TRBJ2-7
TGTGCCAGCAGCCTGAGCGGGGGGAACTACAATGAGCAGTTCTTC,CASSLSGGNYNEQFF,NA,TRBD2,TRBV6-4,TRBJ2-1
TGTGCCAGTCAAGGAGGGAATGGCAATCAGCCCCAGCATTTT,CASQGGNGNQPQHF,NA,NA,TRBV7-9,TRBJ1-5
TGTGCCAGCAGCGTAGTAGAGGCAGGGGGCAGTTCACCCCTCCACTTT,CASSVVEAGGSSPLHF,NA,TRBD1,TRBV9,TRBJ1-6
TGTGCCAGCACCCCCATAGGTCCGGCGGAAGGAGAAAAACTGTTTTTT,CASTPIGPAEGEKLFF,few,NA,TRBV7-2,TRBJ1-4
TGTGCCAGCAGCTTTCCGGGACTAGAAAATGAGCAGTTCTTC,CASSFPGLENEQFF,once,TRBD2,TRBV7-3,TRBJ2-1
TGTGCCAGCAGCGCCGAGGACTCACCCCTCCACTTT,CASSAEDSPLHF,NA,NA,TRBV3-1,TRBJ1-6
TGCAGCGTAGGATCTAGGGGGTACACGCAGTATTTT,CSVGSRGYTQYF,NA,NA,TRBV29-1,TRBJ2-3
TGTGCCAGCAGCTTAAGGAGGTCTGGGGCCAACGTCCTGACTTTC,CASSLRRSGANVLTF,few,NA,TRBV11-2,TRBJ2-6
TGTGCCAGCTCACCACTAGCGGGGGACCAAGAGACCCAGTACTTC,CASSPLAGDQETQYF,few,TRBD2,TRBV18,TRBJ2-5
TGCGCCAGCAGCTTGATTCAGGCTCCGGGCACCGGGGAGCTGTTTTTT,CASSLIQAPGTGELFF,NA,NA,TRBV5-1,TRBJ2-2
TGTGCCAGCAGCTCACGGCACGGGATTGGCGTAATTCTAGAGACCCAGTACTTC,CASSSRHGIGVILETQYF,NA,NA,TRBV7-2,TRBJ2-5
TGTGCCAGCAGTTACAGCCAAAGGGGGACTGAAGCTTTCTTT,CASSYSQRGTEAFF,NA,NA,TRBV6-5,TRBJ1-1
TGTGCCAGCAGATTCACAGGGTCAAGAGAGACCCAGTACTTC,CASRFTGSRETQYF,NA,NA,TRBV6-5,TRBJ2-5